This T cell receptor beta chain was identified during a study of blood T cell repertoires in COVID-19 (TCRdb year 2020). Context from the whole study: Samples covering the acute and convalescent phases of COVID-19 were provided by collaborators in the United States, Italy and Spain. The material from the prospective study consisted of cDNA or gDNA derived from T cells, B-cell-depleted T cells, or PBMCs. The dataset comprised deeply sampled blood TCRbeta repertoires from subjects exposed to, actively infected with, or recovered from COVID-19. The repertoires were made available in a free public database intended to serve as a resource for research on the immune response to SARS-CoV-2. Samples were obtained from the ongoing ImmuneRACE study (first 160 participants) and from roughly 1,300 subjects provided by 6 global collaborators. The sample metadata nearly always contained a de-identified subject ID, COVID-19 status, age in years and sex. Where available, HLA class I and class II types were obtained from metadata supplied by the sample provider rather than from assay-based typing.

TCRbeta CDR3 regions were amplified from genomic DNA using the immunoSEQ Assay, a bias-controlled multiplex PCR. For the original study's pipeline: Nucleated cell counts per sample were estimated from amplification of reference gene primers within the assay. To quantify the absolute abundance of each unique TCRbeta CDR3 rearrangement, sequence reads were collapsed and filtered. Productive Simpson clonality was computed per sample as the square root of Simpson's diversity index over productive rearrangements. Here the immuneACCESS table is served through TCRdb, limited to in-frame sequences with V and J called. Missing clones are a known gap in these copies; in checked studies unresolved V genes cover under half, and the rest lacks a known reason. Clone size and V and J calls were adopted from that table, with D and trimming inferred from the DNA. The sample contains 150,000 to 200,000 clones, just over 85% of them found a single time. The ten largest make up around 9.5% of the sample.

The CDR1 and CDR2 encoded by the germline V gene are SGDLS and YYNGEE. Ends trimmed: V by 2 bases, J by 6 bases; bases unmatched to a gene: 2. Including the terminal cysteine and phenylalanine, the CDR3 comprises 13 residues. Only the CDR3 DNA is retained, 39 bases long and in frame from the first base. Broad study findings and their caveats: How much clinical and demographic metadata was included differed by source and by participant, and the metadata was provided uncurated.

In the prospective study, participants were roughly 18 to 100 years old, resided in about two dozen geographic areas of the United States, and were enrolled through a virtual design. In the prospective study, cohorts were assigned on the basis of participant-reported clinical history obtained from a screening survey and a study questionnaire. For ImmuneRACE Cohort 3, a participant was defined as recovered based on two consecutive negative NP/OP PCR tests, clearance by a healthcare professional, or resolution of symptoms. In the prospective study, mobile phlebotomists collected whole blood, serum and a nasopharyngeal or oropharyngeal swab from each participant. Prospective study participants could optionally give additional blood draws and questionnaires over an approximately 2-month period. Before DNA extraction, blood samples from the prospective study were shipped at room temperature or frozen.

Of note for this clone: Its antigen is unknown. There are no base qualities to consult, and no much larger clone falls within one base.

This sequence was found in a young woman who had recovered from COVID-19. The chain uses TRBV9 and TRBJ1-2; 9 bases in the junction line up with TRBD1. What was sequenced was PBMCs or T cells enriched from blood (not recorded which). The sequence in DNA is TGTGCCAGCAGCGTGGGACAGGGAGATGGCTACACCTTC. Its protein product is CASSVGQGDGYTF.